This T cell receptor beta chain was sequenced in a study of shared clonotypes between healthy human individuals. This clone turned up a few times. Using immunoSEQ multiplex PCR, the repertoire was profiled, and TCRdb retains in-frame clones only, with some absent. The profile shows roughly 2.4 million clones, 90% to 97% of them singletons. The germline gives CDR1 ENHRY, CDR2 SYGVKD. Deletions cut 0 bases from V and 9 bases from J, with 9 bases between. The CDR3 is 14 residues long. Sequences were obtained from naive CD4+ T cells sorted from blood. Subset meaning: CD45RA+ positively selected. This chain connects TRBV10-3 to TRBJ1-6; D remains unclear. The receptor was derived from a man younger than 35 in good health. CDR3 bases: TGTGCCATCAGTGAGTCTAGTCCGGTTTCACCCCTCCACTTT. Its protein is CAISESSPVSPLHF.